Given below is one T cell receptor beta chain in context. Sequencing used immunoSEQ multiplex PCR; TCRdb keeps in-frame clones, though not all of them. The sample carries some 99,000 clones, approximately 84% recorded once. Time point reported: after dendritic cell vaccination, including at tumor progression/relapse. This entry comes from a study of glioma-infiltrating T cells after dendritic cell vaccination. The ends were cut back, 3 bases at V and 1 base at J, with 6 bases in the middle. Germline assignment: CDR1 SQVTM and CDR2 ANQGSEA. The CDR3 has 13 amino acids. This sequence originates from a human donor with glioblastoma. The chain carries TRBV29-1 and TRBJ2-2; the D gene is possibly TRBD2 (5 bases). The input for sequencing was blood, taken after dendritic cell vaccination. CDR3 amino acids: CSVDRGNTGELFF. In nucleotides, the CDR3 is TGCAGCGTTGATCGGGGGAACACCGGGGAGCTGTTTTTT.